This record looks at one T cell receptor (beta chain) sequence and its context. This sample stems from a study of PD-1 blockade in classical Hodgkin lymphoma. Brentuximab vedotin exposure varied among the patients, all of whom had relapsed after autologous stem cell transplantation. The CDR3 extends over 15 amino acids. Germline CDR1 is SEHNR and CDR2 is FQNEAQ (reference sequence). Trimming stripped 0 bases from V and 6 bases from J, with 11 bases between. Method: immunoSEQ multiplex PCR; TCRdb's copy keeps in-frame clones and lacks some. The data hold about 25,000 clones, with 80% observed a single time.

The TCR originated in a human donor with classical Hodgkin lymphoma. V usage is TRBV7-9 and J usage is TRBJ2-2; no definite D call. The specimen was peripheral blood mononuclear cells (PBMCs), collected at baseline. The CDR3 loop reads CASSLAVPGAGELFF. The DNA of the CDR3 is TGTGCCAGCAGCTTAGCGGTACCGGGCGCCGGGGAGCTGTTTTTT.